These 16 T cell receptor beta chains were all obtained from the same sample, sequenced in a study of T cell responses to AZD1222 COVID-19 vaccine. Libraries were prepared by immunoSEQ multiplex PCR; TCRdb keeps only in-frame clonotypes and omits some of them. The sample comprises around 130,000 clones, approximately 86% of which are singletons, and around 3% rests with the top ten. Material: peripheral blood, obtained on day 0 of AZD1222 vaccination. The receptors here all came from an adult in good health.

V usage is TRBV5-1 and J usage is TRBJ2-7; perhaps TRBD2 as D (5 bases). The CDR3 is 16 amino acids. In germline, CDR1 is SGHRS, CDR2 YFSETQ. Between the trimmed V and J ends, which lost 6 bases and 3 bases, there was a span of 22 bases. The CDR3 loop reads CASTLGGGLEFYEQYF. The CDR3 region has the DNA TGCGCCAGCACCTTAGGAGGTGGCCTAGAGTTCTACGAGCAGTACTTC.

The chain carries TRBV6-2 or TRBV6-3 and TRBJ2-7; D might be TRBD1 (6 bases). Germline values: CDR1 MNHEY, CDR2 SVGEGT. CDR3 length: 15 residues. Trimming left V 6 bases short and J 3 bases short, with 18 bases between. CDR3 sequence reads: CASSRIGDNNYEQYF. The CDR3 coding sequence is TGTGCCAGCAGCCGAATCGGGGACAACAACTACGAGCAGTACTTC.

The genes are TRBV3-1 (or the pseudogene TRBV3-2) and TRBJ2-2; TRBD2 might be the D (7 bases). Germline-derived CDR1 and CDR2 are LGHDT and YNNKEL (reference sequence). V lost 7 bases and J 2 bases, leaving 14 bases between the germline ends. This CDR3 has 15 amino acids. As DNA, the CDR3 is TGTGCCAGCAACCGCGGGGGCCTAAACACCGGGGAGCTGTTTTTT. Encoded protein: CASNRGGLNTGELFF.

J is TRBJ1-1 and V is TRBV6-5; D gene ambiguous. The CDR3 runs 13 residues. The germline V gene has CDR1 MNHEY and CDR2 SVGAGI. V lost 2 bases to trimming and J lost 6 bases, with 10 bases between them. CDR3 in amino acids: CASSYRQWAEAFF. The DNA of the CDR3 is TGTGCCAGCAGTTACCGCCAGTGGGCTGAAGCTTTCTTT.

This sequence joins TRBV10-3 and TRBJ2-1; TRBD1 might be the D (5 bases). V was clipped by 8 bases and J by 6 bases, with 14 bases between them. The CDR3 contains 13 residues. Germline V gene lookup returns CDR1 ENHRY and CDR2 SYGVKD. CDR3 amino acids: CAISRQPGNEQFF. In DNA, the CDR3 is TGTGCCATCTCCCGACAGCCGGGCAATGAGCAGTTCTTC.

This chain connects TRBV18 to TRBJ1-1, with no clear D. The CDR3 length is 12 residues. In germline, CDR1 is KGHSH, CDR2 LQKENI. V was pared by 1 base and J by 10 bases, with 10 bases between. In DNA, the CDR3 is TGTGCCAGCTCACCACTCCTGGGTGGAGCTTTCTTT. Translated, it gives CASSPLLGGAFF.

V and J are TRBV5-4 and TRBJ2-1; TRBD2 agrees at 7 bases. CDR1 is SGHNT, CDR2 YYREEE, per germline (reference sequence). The V and J ends lost 4 bases and 4 bases, in that order; junction bases with no gene match: 8. CDR3 length equals 15 residues. The CDR3 loop reads CASSTAGALYNEQFF. CDR3 bases: TGTGCCAGCAGCACGGCGGGAGCCTTGTACAATGAGCAGTTCTTC.

The chain employs TRBV18 and TRBJ1-2, with D perhaps TRBD1 (6 bases). Trimming stripped 2 bases from V and 4 bases from J, with 8 bases between. The CDR3 runs to 13 residues. CDR1 is KGHSH and CDR2 is LQKENI in the germline V gene. CDR3 protein: CASSPGQSYGYTF. As DNA, the CDR3 is TGTGCCAGCTCACCAGGACAGTCCTATGGCTACACCTTC.

The rearrangement joins TRBV7-2 to TRBJ2-5, with D possibly matching TRBD1 (5 bases). Trimming removed 1 base from V and 0 bases from J, with 6 bases in between. The CDR3 length is 14 residues. Germline V gene lookup returns CDR1 SGHTA and CDR2 FQGNSA. CDR3 coding DNA: TGTGCCAGCAGCTTAGAGGGGTACCAAGAGACCCAGTACTTC. Translated: CASSLEGYQETQYF.

This clone turned up a few times. The chain uses TRBV7-3 and TRBJ1-1; tentative D call: TRBD1 (6 bases). CDR1 is SGHTA and CDR2 is FQGTGA in the germline V gene. Trimming shortened V by 2 bases and J by 1 base, and 20 bases separated the two germline ends. CDR3 length: 18 amino acids. CDR3 sequence: CASSLVPGGEVQNTEAFF. Written as DNA, the CDR3 is TGTGCCAGCAGCTTAGTTCCTGGGGGCGAGGTTCAGAACACTGAAGCTTTCTTT.

The chain recombines TRBV19 with TRBJ2-1, with 11 bases matching TRBD2. Germline CDR1 LNHDA, CDR2 SQIVND (reference sequence). J was trimmed by 0 bases and V by 4 bases; bases with no gene match: 8. This CDR3 is 18 amino acids long. The CDR3 protein is CASSRSGSGRVSYNEQFF. The CDR3 coding sequence is TGTGCCAGTAGTAGATCTGGTAGCGGGAGGGTCTCCTACAATGAGCAGTTCTTC.

The chain combines TRBV28 with TRBJ2-3; 9 bases match TRBD2. V lost 9 bases to trimming and J lost 3 bases; unmatched junction nucleotides: 4. The CDR3 has 13 residues. CDR1 MDHEN and CDR2 SYDVKM come from the germline V gene. CDR3 in DNA: TGTGCCAGTAGCGGGAGCCGGACAGATACGCAGTATTTT. Residues: CASSGSRTDTQYF.

The chain has TRBV2 and TRBJ1-4, with D perhaps matching TRBD1 (6 bases). CDR1 is SNHLY, CDR2 FYNNEI, per germline. CDR3 length equals 13 residues. Trimming took 6 bases from V and 3 from J, leaving 8 bases between them. The CDR3 protein is CASRQGPNEKLFF. The CDR3 coding sequence is TGTGCCAGCAGACAGGGCCCTAATGAAAAACTGTTTTTT.

The V call is TRBV6-5, the J call TRBJ1-1; 7 bases align to TRBD1. The ends lost 2 bases at V and 4 bases at J; junction bases unmatched: 10. This CDR3 comprises 16 residues. Germline lookup yields CDR1 MNHEY and CDR2 SVGAGI. In DNA form, the CDR3 reads TGTGCCAGCAGTTACACACAGAGACAGGGAGCCACTGAAGCTTTCTTT. It codes for CASSYTQRQGATEAFF.

This chain connects TRBV27 to TRBJ2-7, with D possibly being TRBD1 (6 bases). Trimming removed 4 bases from V and 4 bases from J, with 20 bases in between. The CDR3 extends over 16 amino acids. Germline CDR1 MNHEY, CDR2 SMNVEV (reference sequence). CDR3 nucleotide sequence: TGTGCCAGCAGTTATAGAACAACAGGGATCGCGTACGAGCAGTACTTC. Translating it yields CASSYRTTGIAYEQYF.

The genes are TRBV11-3 and TRBJ2-7; 9 nucleotides match TRBD2. In germline, CDR1 is SGHNT, CDR2 YENEEA. CDR3 size: 15 residues. Trimming cost V 5 bases and J 6 bases; bases outside gene matches: 11. CDR3 in DNA: TGTGCCAGCAGCCCTGCTAGCGGGATCCCATCCGAGCAGTACTTC. Translating it yields CASSPASGIPSEQYF.